The next 31 T cell receptor beta chains were all read from a single sample in a study of T cells expressing NK-cell markers. TCRdb re-analyzed the 5' RACE reads; it lists each CDR3 protein once, without DNA. The sample's table shows over 250,000 distinct CDR3 sequences. The sample was blood T cells: a sorted CD56 or NKG2C T cell subset, CD4+ or CD8+ T cells, or bulk PBMC T cells (not recorded which). Receptors originate from a woman between 18 and 69 years old in good health.

The chain joins TRBV6-4 to TRBJ1-5. This CDR3 comprises 15 residues. Per germline, CDR1 MRHNA and CDR2 SNTAGT. The chain's CDR3 is CASSEVTGSNQPQHF.

The rearrangement links TRBV29-1 to TRBJ1-4; TCRdb proposes TRBD1, but this gene call is untestable without DNA. This CDR3 spans 15 amino acids. Germline CDR1 SQVTM, CDR2 ANQGSEA. CDR3 sequence reads: CSATKGGGLDEKLFF.

The V call is TRBV10-3, the J call TRBJ1-2; no DNA is available, so the TRBD1 call from TCRdb remains unchecked. CDR1 and CDR2 (germline): ENHRY, SYGVKD. This CDR3 contains 13 residues. The CDR3: CAIRPGQGPGYTF.

The chain joins TRBV12-3 or TRBV12-4 to TRBJ2-1; TCRdb's D gene call, TRBD2, goes unchecked for lack of DNA. The CDR3 consists of 15 residues. The CDR3 loop is CASSLVQGLIYEQFF.

The V gene is TRBV24-1, the J gene TRBJ2-6; TCRdb indicates TRBD1, and absent DNA this call remains unverified. Germline V gene lookup returns CDR1 KGHDR and CDR2 SFDVKD. This CDR3 contains 18 residues. The CDR3 here is CATSGPGQKASGANVLTF.

The J gene is TRBJ2-2, the V gene TRBV7-2. This CDR3 region has 15 residues. In germline, CDR1 is SGHTA, CDR2 FQGNSA. CDR3 sequence reads: CASSLNFQSGGELFF.

V usage is TRBV6-5 and J usage is TRBJ2-3; TCRdb's assignment of TRBD1 cannot be checked, as there is no DNA. CDR3 size: 15 residues. CDR1 MNHEY and CDR2 SVGAGI come from the germline V gene. The CDR3 region is CASSYGQGRTDTQYF.

The V gene is TRBV6-2 or TRBV6-3, the J gene TRBJ2-2; TCRdb designates TRBD1, a call that cannot be tested without DNA. Germline lookup yields CDR1 MNHEY and CDR2 SVGEGT. The CDR3 runs to 14 residues. The CDR3 here is CASSWTENTGELFF.

The genes are TRBV20-1 and TRBJ1-1; without DNA, the TCRdb call of TRBD1 cannot be checked. In germline, CDR1 is DFQATT, CDR2 SNEGSKA (reference sequence). The CDR3 is 12 amino acids. The CDR3 protein is CSAEGGGTEAFF.

The V and J genes are TRBV20-1 and TRBJ2-4. The CDR3 spans 12 residues. Germline V lookup: CDR1 DFQATT, CDR2 SNEGSKA (reference sequence). The CDR3 region is CSAHPSPNIQYF.

The chain recombines TRBV9 with TRBJ2-3; TCRdb calls TRBD2, which cannot be checked without DNA. Germline values: CDR1 SGDLS, CDR2 YYNGEE. The CDR3 runs to 15 residues. CDR3 region: CASSVLEGRTDTQYF.

V is TRBV20-1 and J is TRBJ2-3; TCRdb reports TRBD1, a call that lacks DNA to check it against. This CDR3 has 15 residues. Germline CDR1 DFQATT, CDR2 SNEGSKA (reference sequence). The CDR3 sequence is CSARDGGQITDTQYF.

The V and J genes are TRBV7-3 and TRBJ2-1; as DNA is missing, the TRBD1 call by TCRdb cannot be tested. From germline, CDR1 is SGHTA and CDR2 FQGTGA. The CDR3 loop spans 17 amino acids. The chain's CDR3 is CASSQGGAGASYNEQFF.

The chain links TRBV20-1 to TRBJ2-7. This CDR3 has 15 amino acids. CDR1 and CDR2 (germline): DFQATT, SNEGSKA (reference sequence). CDR3 sequence: CSARGTAALNYEQYF.

The J gene is TRBJ2-3, the V gene TRBV6-1; the D gene TCRdb calls, TRBD1, cannot be checked with no DNA. CDR1 is MNHNS and CDR2 is SASEGT in the germline V gene. The CDR3 is 13 amino acids. CDR3 amino acids: CATLGQATDTQYF.

This sequence joins TRBV18 and TRBJ2-2; no DNA is available, so the TRBD1 call from TCRdb remains unchecked. Germline CDR1 reads KGHSH; CDR2 reads LQKENI. This CDR3 is 15 amino acids long. This CDR3 reads CASSPSGQSTGELFF.

CDR3 sequence reads: CASSHFTGEVTYEQYF. This sequence joins TRBV23-1 and TRBJ2-7; TCRdb's D call, TRBD1, is unchecked because there is no DNA. TRBV23-1 is labeled an ORF, and its function is uncertain. The CDR3 has 16 amino acids.

The chain couples TRBV20-1 to TRBJ1-5; the D call of TRBD1 rests on TCRdb alone, since no DNA is present to check it. CDR1 is DFQATT, CDR2 SNEGSKA, per germline (reference sequence). The CDR3 runs 18 residues. The CDR3 is CSATIRTGGWKGNQPQHF.

This chain's CDR3 is CSALIIAGSRRSYNEQFF. The chain is built from TRBV20-1 and TRBJ2-1; TCRdb designates TRBD2, a call that cannot be tested without DNA. From germline, CDR1 is DFQATT and CDR2 SNEGSKA (reference sequence). The length of the CDR3 is 18 residues.

V gene TRBV20-1 combines with J gene TRBJ1-1. Looked up from germline, CDR1 is DFQATT and CDR2 is SNEGSKA (reference sequence). This CDR3 contains 13 residues. The CDR3 reads CSGIKDRNTEAFF.

The gene calls are TRBV29-1 and TRBJ2-5; TCRdb outputs TRBD2, but without DNA this stays unchecked. Germline V gives CDR1 SQVTM, CDR2 ANQGSEA. This CDR3 is built from 15 residues. The CDR3 sequence is CSVNPTGSSLMTQYF. Full variable domain (remainder filled in from reference TRBV29-1 and TRBJ2-5): SAVISQKPSRDICQRGTSLTIQCQVDSQVTMMFWYRQQPGQSLTLIATANQGSEATYESGFVIDKFPISRPNLTFSTLTVSNMSPEDSSIYLCSVNPTGSSLMTQYFGPGTRLLVL.

The rearrangement links TRBV3-1 to TRBJ2-1; the TCRdb call, TRBD2, lacks DNA for checking. Germline values: CDR1 LGHDT, CDR2 YNNKEL (reference sequence). CDR3 length: 16 residues. The CDR3 is CASSQDRTSGYNEQFF.

The chain combines TRBV5-1 with TRBJ1-5. The CDR3 covers 13 residues. CDR1 is SGHRS and CDR2 is YFSETQ in the germline V gene. CDR3 protein: CASSPEANQPQHF.

The rearrangement joins TRBV5-8 to TRBJ1-1. The CDR3 covers 13 residues. Germline CDR1 reads SGHTS; CDR2 reads YDEGEE. The chain's CDR3 is CASSLGHNTEAFF.

The chain uses TRBV12-3 or TRBV12-4 and TRBJ2-3; TCRdb picks TRBD1, but there is no DNA to check that call. This CDR3 is built from 15 residues. CDR3 sequence reads: CASSSGTARDQTQYF.

V gene TRBV14 combines with J gene TRBJ1-1; without DNA, the TCRdb call of TRBD1 cannot be checked. The CDR3 is made up of 13 amino acids. In germline, CDR1 is SGHDN, CDR2 FVKESK. The CDR3 protein is CASSQELRQPAFF.

The CDR3 loop is CSVEDPRVRTSNEQFF. V is TRBV29-1 and J is TRBJ2-1; lacking DNA, the TRBD1 call made by TCRdb goes unchecked. The germline V gene has CDR1 SQVTM and CDR2 ANQGSEA. The CDR3 runs 16 residues.

The V and J genes are TRBV9 and TRBJ1-3. This CDR3 is 15 amino acids long. Germline V gene lookup returns CDR1 SGDLS and CDR2 YYNGEE. The CDR3 sequence is CASSARDLVQAHVYF.

The chain links TRBV20-1 to TRBJ2-1; TCRdb lists TRBD2, though no DNA is available to test this call. The CDR3 covers 16 residues. CDR1 and CDR2 (germline): DFQATT, SNEGSKA (reference sequence). This chain's CDR3 is CSVIERERLFYNEQFF.

This chain uses TRBV3-1 with TRBJ2-1; lacking DNA, the TRBD2 call made by TCRdb goes unchecked. The CDR3 is made up of 14 amino acids. The germline gives CDR1 LGHDT, CDR2 YNNKEL (reference sequence). CDR3 protein: CASRPREGYNEQFF.

The chain carries TRBV5-5 and TRBJ2-2; TCRdb picks TRBD2, but there is no DNA to check that call. CDR3 length equals 16 residues. The germline V gene encodes CDR1 SGHKS and CDR2 YYEKEE (reference sequence). The CDR3 region is CASSSIAGTNTGELFF. The whole variable domain, filled in from reference TRBV5-5 and TRBJ2-2, reads DAGVTQSPTHLIKTRGQQVTLRCSPISGHKSVSWYQQVLGQGPQFIFQYYEKEERGRGNFPDRFSARQFPNYSSELNVNALLLGDSALYLCASSSIAGTNTGELFFGEGSRLTVL.